These 18 T cell receptor beta chains share one sample of origin, sequenced in a study of identical twins. Each CDR3 protein gets one entry after TCRdb re-called the 5' RACE reads with MiXCR. The sample shows roughly 230,000 distinct CDR3 sequences, about 8.5% of them seen only once. These data also featured in a second study, about yellow fever vaccine responses in identical twins.

The sequenced material came from CD8+ T cells sorted from blood. These receptors were taken from a young woman in good health.

This clonotype was seen repeatedly, ten times or more. The CDR3 bases are TGTGCCAGTGGGGGGCGTAAAGGGGGCAATGAGCAGTTCTTC. It specifies CASGGRKGGNEQFF. V usage is TRBV28 and J usage is TRBJ2-1; tentatively, D is TRBD1 or TRBD2 (6 bases each). In germline, CDR1 is MDHEN, CDR2 SYDVKM. V shed 9 bases and J shed 6 bases, with 18 bases lying between them. The CDR3 loop spans 14 amino acids.

V gene TRBV10-2 combines with J gene TRBJ2-3; D gene uncertain. The CDR3 spans 14 residues. Germline lookup yields CDR1 WSHSY and CDR2 SAAADI. Trimming cost V 8 bases and J 0 bases, with 12 bases left between them. CDR3: CASWKAESTDTQYF. The CDR3 DNA reads as TGCGCCAGCTGGAAGGCGGAAAGCACAGATACGCAGTATTTT.

This chain uses TRBV5-6 with TRBJ1-2; D perhaps matches TRBD1 (5 bases). The ends were cut back, 7 bases at V and 7 bases at J, with 23 bases in the middle. The germline CDR1 and CDR2 sequences are SGHDT and YYEEEE. The CDR3 loop spans 15 amino acids. The CDR3 loop reads CASDLVGHGGGGYTF. The CDR3 DNA sequence: TGTGCCAGCGACTTGGTGGGTCACGGGGGTGGTGGCTACACCTTC.

This clonotype came up many times. The chain has TRBV9 and TRBJ1-1; a possible D gene is TRBD1 (6 bases). V was trimmed by 3 bases and J by 1 base, leaving 7 bases between them. Germline values: CDR1 SGDLS, CDR2 YYNGEE. The CDR3 extends over 13 amino acids. CDR3 sequence reads: CASSADRNTEAFF. The CDR3, as DNA: TGTGCCAGCAGCGCGGACAGGAACACTGAAGCTTTCTTT.

This clonotype was seen many times. The V call is TRBV5-1, the J call TRBJ2-7; 7 bases agree with TRBD1. The CDR3 extends over 13 amino acids. The V and J ends lost 4 bases and 5 bases, in that order; junction bases with no gene match: 6. In germline, CDR1 is SGHRS, CDR2 YFSETQ. The CDR3 loop reads CASSTGTADEQYF. Here the CDR3 DNA reads TGCGCCAGCAGCACCGGGACAGCGGACGAGCAGTACTTC.

This clonotype showed up just a few times. The rearrangement uses TRBV20-1 and TRBJ1-2; D is ambiguous. The V and J ends lost 2 bases and 8 bases respectively, with 12 bases between them. Germline CDR1 is DFQATT and CDR2 is SNEGSKA (reference sequence). The CDR3 is 12 amino acids. CDR3 residues: CSARRETLGYTF. For the CDR3, the DNA is TGCAGTGCTAGACGTGAGACACTAGGCTACACCTTC.

The chain uses TRBV10-2 and TRBJ2-4, with D maybe TRBD2 (6 bases). Trimming cost V 8 bases and J 8 bases, with 16 bases left between them. This CDR3 comprises 13 residues. Germline CDR1 and CDR2: WSHSY and SAAADI. Here the CDR3 reads CASGREKVDIQYF. The CDR3 region has the DNA TGCGCCAGCGGCCGGGAGAAGGTGGACATTCAGTACTTC.

The rearrangement uses TRBV7-9 and TRBJ2-1; D is unresolved. This CDR3 contains 12 residues. V lost 6 bases and J 4 bases, leaving 7 bases between the germline ends. Per the germline V gene, CDR1 is SEHNR and CDR2 is FQNEAQ (reference sequence). The CDR3 reads CASSISYNEQFF. The CDR3 DNA follows: TGTGCCAGCAGTATATCTTACAATGAGCAGTTCTTC.

Details on this clonotype: One junction end does not reproduce the germline sequence, and a read error may be involved. The rearrangement uses TRBV4-1 and TRBJ2-3; D may be TRBD1 (5 bases). From germline, CDR1 is MGHRA and CDR2 YSYEKL. This CDR3 has 13 amino acids. The CDR3 protein is CASSQDDSNTQYF. The CDR3 DNA sequence: TGCGCCAGCAGTCAAGATGACAGCAATACGCAGTATTTT.

This clonotype was seen a handful of times. This chain joins TRBV3-1 and TRBJ2-3; D is perhaps TRBD2 (6 bases). The length of the CDR3 is 17 residues. V lost 3 bases and J 0 bases, leaving 16 bases between the germline ends. Germline assignment: CDR1 LGHDT and CDR2 YNNKEL (reference sequence). The CDR3 nucleotides are TGTGCCAGCAGCCATCCACGTGTGCGGGGAAGCACAGATACGCAGTATTTT. Protein product: CASSHPRVRGSTDTQYF.

The chain employs TRBV5-1 and TRBJ2-5; D may be TRBD1 (5 bases). Trimming shortened V by 4 bases and J by 5 bases, and 18 bases separated the two germline ends. Germline CDR1 reads SGHRS; CDR2 reads YFSETQ. The CDR3 loop spans 15 amino acids. CDR3 protein: CASSEAGRMGETQYF. CDR3 nucleotide sequence: TGCGCCAGCAGCGAAGCAGGGCGCATGGGGGAGACCCAGTACTTC.

This rearrangement joins TRBV11-2 to TRBJ2-1; 8 bases align to TRBD2. The CDR3 is 18 residues long. Germline CDR1 SGHAT, CDR2 FQNNGV. V shed 1 base, J shed 9 bases, and the junction held 17 bases outside the gene matches. The CDR3 sequence is CASSLVRGTRGPNGEQFF. For the CDR3, the DNA is TGTGCCAGCAGCTTAGTAAGAGGGACTAGAGGACCCAACGGTGAGCAGTTCTTC.

This clonotype appeared a few times. V and J are TRBV10-3 and TRBJ1-2; 12 bases match TRBD1. The J segment lost 2 bases and the V segment lost 5 bases, leaving 15 bases of the junction unmatched. Looked up from germline, CDR1 is ENHRY and CDR2 is SYGVKD. There are 19 residues in the CDR3. The CDR3 DNA sequence: TGTGCCATCAGTTTTTCGGAGCCGGGACAGGGGGCCTTGAACTATGGCTACACCTTC. Protein sequence: CAISFSEPGQGALNYGYTF.

The chain joins TRBV6-5 to TRBJ2-1; 14 bases are shared with TRBD2. Germline V gene data show CDR1 as MNHEY and CDR2 as SVGAGI. With V trimmed by 4 bases and J by 4 bases, 9 bases remained unmatched. CDR3 length equals 18 residues. The CDR3 DNA reads as TGTGCCAGCAGTTCCCCGACTAGCGGGGGGGACACTTACAATGAGCAGTTCTTC. Its protein product is CASSSPTSGGDTYNEQFF.

The chain uses TRBV7-8 and TRBJ2-7; possibly TRBD1 for D (6 bases). The germline V gene has CDR1 SGHVS and CDR2 FQNEAQ. The CDR3 runs to 15 residues. Trimming pared 3 bases from V and 1 base from J, leaving 13 bases between. The CDR3 DNA is TGTGCCAGCAGCTTTTTCAGGGGCCCTTCCTACGAGCAGTACTTC. Translating it yields CASSFFRGPSYEQYF.

At least ten counts were recorded for this clonotype. The chain uses TRBV7-8 and TRBJ2-7, with D possibly matching TRBD1 (6 bases). The CDR3 contains 13 residues. V lost 8 bases to trimming and J lost 0 bases, with 11 bases between them. Germline CDR1 and CDR2: SGHVS and FQNEAQ. The CDR3 DNA follows: TGTGCCAGCCGACAGGACGGCTCCTACGAGCAGTACTTC. It specifies CASRQDGSYEQYF.

This clonotype was picked up many times. This rearrangement joins TRBV9 to TRBJ1-6; D gene ambiguous. Germline values: CDR1 SGDLS, CDR2 YYNGEE. The V end was cut by 0 bases, the J end by 5 bases, with 6 bases between. The CDR3 is 14 residues long. CDR3 nucleotides: TGTGCCAGCAGCGTAGAGAGGAATAATTCACCCCTCCACTTT. Its protein product is CASSVERNNSPLHF.

This clonotype was observed many times. The V call is TRBV6-4, the J call TRBJ1-1; a weak D match, TRBD1 (5 bases). CDR3 length: 13 residues. Per germline, CDR1 MRHNA and CDR2 SNTAGT. Between the trimmed V and J ends, which lost 2 bases and 4 bases, there was a span of 8 bases. The CDR3 here is CASSDMGGTEAFF. CDR3 coding DNA: TGTGCCAGCAGTGACATGGGGGGCACTGAAGCTTTCTTT.